The clone carrying this TCR beta chain has at least ten counts. The antigen is unknown. The data are from a study of Graves' ophthalmopathy and Graves' hyperthyroidism. Using RNA transcripts, the TCR beta CDR3 regions were amplified. First-round RT-PCR with HTBI primers preceded a second-round multiplex PCR. TCRdb used MiXCR to reprocess the multiplex PCR reads, holding one entry per CDR3 protein. This table has about 660,000 distinct CDR3 sequences, roughly 39% appearing once. J gave up 6 bases and V 6 bases, and 10 bases lay outside the gene matches. This CDR3 contains 13 residues. CDR1 is SQVTM, CDR2 ANQGSEA, per germline. Study findings and constraints: Predictions made by the model for ophthalmopathy progression reached over 55% sensitivity and less than 80% specificity. Among thyroid clonotypes expanded above 0.001 frequency, most also appeared in blood.

Researchers turned away patients with other autoimmune diseases, uncontrolled infections, pregnancy or lactation. Isolation of PBMCs was performed using 7.5 to 10 ml of fresh peripheral blood. The specimen sequenced was peripheral blood. The chain carries TRBV29-1 and TRBJ2-7, with TRBD1 matching over 8 bases. This TCR was sampled from an adult man with Graves' ophthalmopathy. DNA of the CDR3: TGCAGCGTAAGGGACAGGTCCATGGGCGAGCAGTACTTC. It encodes CSVRDRSMGEQYF.